This is a list of T cell receptor beta chains from one sample in a study of post-analysis software for immune sequencing data. One entry per CDR3 protein results from TCRdb running MiXCR on the PCR reads. The sample shows approximately 730,000 distinct CDR3 sequences, roughly 30% of them seen only once. Sequencing was carried out using blood. Receptor source: a girl under 18 with multiple sclerosis. The CDR3 runs from the conserved cysteine through the conserved F or W. D genes are given only for firm matches. Not every row has a clone size; where given, it reads once, few, many or a size class.

j_call,clone_size,d_call,v_call,cdr3_aa,cdr3_nt
TRBJ1-2,NA,TRBD1,TRBV12-3/TRBV12-4,CASSLGFRGDGYTF,TGTGCCAGCAGTTTAGGCTTCAGGGGGGATGGCTACACCTTC
TRBJ1-1,few,NA,TRBV6-2/TRBV6-3,CASSWGNTEAFF,TGTGCCAGCAGTTGGGGGAACACTGAAGCTTTCTTT
TRBJ2-5,NA,NA,TRBV5-6,CASNRGSPGAETQYF,TGTGCCAGCAACCGGGGGAGTCCGGGAGCAGAGACCCAGTACTTC
TRBJ1-1,few,NA,TRBV12-3/TRBV12-4,CASSHGQSNTEAFF,TGTGCCAGCAGCCACGGACAGTCCAACACTGAAGCTTTCTTT
TRBJ1-2,NA,NA,TRBV20-1,CSDREGRYGYTF,TGCAGTGACAGAGAAGGTCGCTATGGCTACACCTTC
TRBJ2-1,few,NA,TRBV20-1,CSAREPDGPYNEQFF,TGCAGTGCTAGAGAACCGGACGGTCCCTACAATGAGCAGTTCTTC
TRBJ2-7,NA,TRBD1,TRBV11-2,CASSPGTGYYEQYF,TGTGCCAGCAGCCCTGGGACAGGTTACTACGAGCAGTACTTC
TRBJ2-1,NA,TRBD2,TRBV7-2,CASSPTLGTSGEQFF,TGTGCCAGCAGCCCAACCCTGGGGACTAGCGGCGAGCAGTTCTTC
TRBJ1-2,NA,NA,TRBV6-1,CASRPGPEGYTF,TGTGCCAGCAGACCCGGTCCAGAGGGCTACACCTTC
TRBJ2-3,NA,NA,TRBV10-3,CAISESGRKGDTQYF,TGTGCCATCAGTGAGTCAGGACGGAAAGGGGATACGCAGTATTTT
TRBJ2-7,many,NA,TRBV28,CASSGGPHVSYEQYF,TGTGCCAGCAGTGGAGGGCCTCACGTTTCCTACGAGCAGTACTTC
TRBJ2-1,few,TRBD2,TRBV20-1,CSAIELAGAPIRDEQFF,TGCAGTGCTATTGAACTAGCGGGAGCCCCGATTCGGGATGAGCAGTTCTTC
TRBJ2-7,NA,NA,TRBV20-1,CSARGGTGNPYEQYF,TGCAGTGCCCGGGGGGGGACAGGGAATCCCTACGAGCAGTACTTC
TRBJ1-2,NA,NA,TRBV29-1,CSVVPASYGYTF,TGCAGCGTCGTACCGGCCTCTTATGGCTACACCTTC
TRBJ2-5,few,NA,TRBV28,CASSPGGRGRQETQYF,TGTGCCAGCAGTCCGGGGGGCAGGGGGCGCCAAGAGACCCAGTACTTC
TRBJ2-3,few,TRBD2,TRBV20-1,CSARDKGLAGIAWDTQYF,TGCAGTGCTAGAGATAAAGGACTAGCGGGGATCGCCTGGGATACGCAGTATTTT
TRBJ2-5,NA,TRBD1,TRBV6-6,CASRDRAHWETQYF,TGTGCCAGCAGGGACAGGGCCCACTGGGAGACCCAGTACTTC
TRBJ2-7,NA,TRBD2,TRBV20-1,CSASGRYGQYF,TGCAGTGCTAGCGGGAGGTACGGGCAGTACTTC
TRBJ2-3,once,TRBD2,TRBV12-3/TRBV12-4,CASSLEKPSGDTQYF,TGTGCCAGCAGTTTAGAGAAGCCTAGCGGGGATACGCAGTATTTT